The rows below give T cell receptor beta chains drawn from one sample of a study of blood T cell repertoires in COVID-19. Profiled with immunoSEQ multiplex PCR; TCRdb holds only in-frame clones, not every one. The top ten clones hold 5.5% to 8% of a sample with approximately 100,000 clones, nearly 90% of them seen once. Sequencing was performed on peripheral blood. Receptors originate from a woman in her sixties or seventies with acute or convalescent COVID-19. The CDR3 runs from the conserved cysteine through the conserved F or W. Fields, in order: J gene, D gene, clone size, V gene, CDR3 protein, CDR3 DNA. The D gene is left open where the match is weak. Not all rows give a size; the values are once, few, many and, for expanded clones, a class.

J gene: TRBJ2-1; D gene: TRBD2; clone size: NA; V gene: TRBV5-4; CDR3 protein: CASSSKLLAGADNEQFF; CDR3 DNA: TGTGCCAGCAGCTCCAAGCTGCTAGCGGGAGCTGACAATGAGCAGTTCTTC
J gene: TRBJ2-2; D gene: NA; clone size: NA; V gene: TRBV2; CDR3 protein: CASTRGRGELFF; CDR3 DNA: TGTGCCAGCACTCGCGGTCGCGGGGAGCTGTTTTTT
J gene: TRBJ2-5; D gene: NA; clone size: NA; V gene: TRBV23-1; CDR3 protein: CASSQEQGTETQYF; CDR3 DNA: TGCGCCAGCAGTCAAGAGCAGGGGACGGAGACCCAGTACTTC
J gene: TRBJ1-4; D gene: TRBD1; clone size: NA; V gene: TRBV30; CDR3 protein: CAWSVPGGKLFF; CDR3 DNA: TGTGCCTGGAGTGTACCAGGGGGAAAACTGTTTTTT
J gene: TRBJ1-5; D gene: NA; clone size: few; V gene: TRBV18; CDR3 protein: CASSLTSQPQHF; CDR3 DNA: TGTGCCAGCTCACTGACATCTCAGCCCCAGCATTTT
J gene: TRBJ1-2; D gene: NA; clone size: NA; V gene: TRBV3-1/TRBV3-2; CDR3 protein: CASSQDRRGYGYTF; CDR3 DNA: TGTGCCAGCAGCCAAGACAGGCGGGGCTATGGCTACACCTTC
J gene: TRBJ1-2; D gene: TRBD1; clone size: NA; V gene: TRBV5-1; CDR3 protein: CASSADRYGYTF; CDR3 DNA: TGCGCCAGCAGCGCGGACAGGTATGGCTACACCTTC
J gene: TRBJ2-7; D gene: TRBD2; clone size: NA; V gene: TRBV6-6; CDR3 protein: CASSPRTSGRFPSSYEQYF; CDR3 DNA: TGTGCCAGCAGTCCACGGACTAGCGGGAGATTCCCGAGCTCCTACGAGCAGTACTTC
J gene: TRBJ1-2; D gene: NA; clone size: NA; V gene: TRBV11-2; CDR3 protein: CASTYSPTASYGYTF; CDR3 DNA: TGTGCCAGCACCTATTCCCCGACAGCAAGCTATGGCTACACCTTC
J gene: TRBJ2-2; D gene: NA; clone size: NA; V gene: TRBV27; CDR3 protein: CASSLHTGELFF; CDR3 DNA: TGTGCCAGCAGTCTTCACACCGGGGAGCTGTTTTTT
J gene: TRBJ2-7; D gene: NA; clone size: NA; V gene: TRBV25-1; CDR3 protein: CASSDPGLLGTGLYEQYF; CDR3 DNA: TGTGCCAGCAGTGATCCAGGACTCCTCGGGACTGGGCTCTACGAGCAGTACTTC
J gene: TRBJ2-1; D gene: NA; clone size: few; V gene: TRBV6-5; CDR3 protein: CASIRGAGNEQFF; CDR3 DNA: TGTGCCAGCATCAGAGGGGCGGGGAATGAGCAGTTCTTC
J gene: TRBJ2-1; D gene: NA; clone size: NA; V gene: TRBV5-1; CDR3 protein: CASSLRETGLSEQFF; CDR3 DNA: TGCGCCAGCAGCTTGCGGGAGACTGGCCTAAGCGAGCAGTTCTTC
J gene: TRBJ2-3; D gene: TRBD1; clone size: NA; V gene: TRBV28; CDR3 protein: CASSLGTGGADTQYF; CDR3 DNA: TGTGCCAGCAGTTTGGGGACAGGAGGGGCAGATACGCAGTATTTT
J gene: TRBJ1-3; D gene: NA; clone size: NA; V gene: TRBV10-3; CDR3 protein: CAIGQSNTIYF; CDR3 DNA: TGTGCCATAGGACAGTCTAACACCATATATTTT
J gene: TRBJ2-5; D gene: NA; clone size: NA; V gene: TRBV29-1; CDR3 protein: CSVEDTGVEETQYF; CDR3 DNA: TGCAGCGTTGAAGATACGGGAGTCGAAGAGACCCAGTACTTC
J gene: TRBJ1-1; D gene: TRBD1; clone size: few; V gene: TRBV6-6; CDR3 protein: CASTDRATEAFF; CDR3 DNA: TGTGCCAGCACCGACAGGGCCACTGAAGCTTTCTTT
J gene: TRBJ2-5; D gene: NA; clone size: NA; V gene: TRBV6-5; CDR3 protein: CASRQGRRETQYF; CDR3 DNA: TGTGCCAGCAGACAGGGAAGGAGGGAGACCCAGTACTTC
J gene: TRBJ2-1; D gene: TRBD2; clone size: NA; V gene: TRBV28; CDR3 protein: CASSLGGVGNEQFF; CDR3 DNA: TGTGCCAGCAGTTTGGGAGGGGTCGGCAATGAGCAGTTCTTC
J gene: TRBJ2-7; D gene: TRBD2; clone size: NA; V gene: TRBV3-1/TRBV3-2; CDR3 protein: CASSPGTSGSYEQYF; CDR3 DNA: TGTGCCAGCAGCCCCGGGACTAGCGGCTCCTACGAGCAGTACTTC
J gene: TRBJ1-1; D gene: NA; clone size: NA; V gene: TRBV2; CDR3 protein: CASSLTDGRGEAFF; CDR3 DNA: TGTGCCAGCAGCCTGACGGACGGGAGGGGAGAAGCTTTCTTT
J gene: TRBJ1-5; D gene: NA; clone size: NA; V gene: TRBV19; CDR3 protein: CASKPDRSNQPQHF; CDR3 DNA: TGTGCCAGTAAACCCGACAGAAGCAATCAGCCCCAGCATTTT
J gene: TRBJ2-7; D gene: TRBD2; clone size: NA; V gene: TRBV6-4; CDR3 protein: CASSPLAGTYEQYF; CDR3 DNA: TGTGCCAGCTCTCCCCTAGCGGGAACCTACGAGCAGTACTTC
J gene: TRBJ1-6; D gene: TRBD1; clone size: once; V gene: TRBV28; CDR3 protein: CASSLGGGTGAYNSPLHF; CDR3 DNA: TGTGCCAGCAGTTTAGGAGGAGGGACAGGTGCTTATAATTCACCCCTCCACTTT
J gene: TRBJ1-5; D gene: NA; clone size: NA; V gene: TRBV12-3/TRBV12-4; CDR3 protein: CASSLRPQPQHF; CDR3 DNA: TGTGCCAGCAGTTTGAGGCCCCAGCCCCAGCATTTT
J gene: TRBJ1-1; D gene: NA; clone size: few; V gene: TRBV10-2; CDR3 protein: CASSGGGTEAFF; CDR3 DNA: TGCGCCAGCAGTGGCGGGGGCACTGAAGCTTTCTTT
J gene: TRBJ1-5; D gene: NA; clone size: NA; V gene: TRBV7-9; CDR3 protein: CASSLGRAGHQPQHF; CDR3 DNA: TGTGCCAGCAGCTTAGGTCGGGCAGGGCATCAGCCCCAGCATTTT
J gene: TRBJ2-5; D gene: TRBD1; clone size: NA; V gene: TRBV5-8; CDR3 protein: CASSVGLGQLEETQYF; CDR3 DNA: TGTGCCAGCAGCGTGGGTTTGGGACAGCTAGAAGAGACCCAGTACTTC
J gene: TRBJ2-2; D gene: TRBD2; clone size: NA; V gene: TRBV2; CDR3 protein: CASTGGLAAGELFF; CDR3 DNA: TGTGCCAGCACCGGGGGACTAGCCGCCGGGGAGCTGTTTTTT
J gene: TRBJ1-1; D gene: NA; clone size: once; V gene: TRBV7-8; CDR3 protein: CASSPVGGMNTEAFF; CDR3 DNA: TGTGCCAGCAGTCCCGTGGGGGGGATGAACACTGAAGCTTTCTTT